This T cell receptor beta chain comes out of a study of OX40 agonist ivuxolimab in advanced cancers. The study in broad terms: Ivuxolimab, which targeted the costimulatory receptor OX40 (CD134), was an agonistic, fully human IgG2 monoclonal antibody. Intravenous ivuxolimab was administered to patients every 2 weeks at six dose levels: 0.01, 0.1, 0.3, 1.5, 3 and 10 mg/kg. Of the 50 to 55 dose-escalation patients, hepatocellular carcinoma was present in 19, melanoma in around 15, renal cell carcinoma in 9 and head and neck cancer in 9. In the dose-escalation cohort, roughly 80% of patients were male, and the mean age was around 60 years, with a range of 23 to 79. Prior anti-PD-1, anti-PD-L1 or anti-CTLA-4 therapy was permitted, and approximately 42% of dose-escalation patients had received checkpoint inhibitors. Partial responses were achieved by three dose-escalation patients, of whom one had hepatocellular carcinoma and two had cutaneous melanoma. The point of sequencing TCRbeta in the periphery was to test whether ivuxolimab changed TCR sequence diversity and drove clonal T-cell expansion. The paper reports the monotherapy dose-escalation portion (N ≈ 50 patients) of the phase I ivuxolimab trial.

For sequencing of the TCRbeta CDR3 region, genomic DNA was extracted from the sorted cells. The immunoSEQ Assay was used for sequencing of TCRbeta CDR3 regions. TCRdb obtained this table from immuneACCESS and retained in-frame rearrangements with V and J assigned. These tables miss some clones; where compared with another copy, unresolved V genes account for less than half of the shortfall, and the remainder is unexplained. This sample comprises tens of thousands of clones, 87% of them detected only once. 1.3% of the sample lies in the top ten. V is clipped by 2 bases and J by 4 bases, and the sequence between their germline boundaries is 9 bases long. CDR3 length: 15 amino acids, cysteine to phenylalanine. The DNA shown is the 45-base CDR3, in frame from base 1. For CDR1 and CDR2, the germline V gene (reference sequence) lists LNHDA and SQIVND. Patients with a history of autoimmune disease or receiving systemic immunosuppression were excluded from the trial. Peripheral blood for TCR sequencing was collected from all dose cohorts at baseline, on cycle 4 day 1, and on cycle 7 day 1. Samples came from an open-label, multicenter, first-in-human phase I dose-escalation trial of ivuxolimab. The trial enrolled adults with locally advanced or metastatic head and neck squamous cell, hepatocellular, melanoma or renal cell carcinoma. CD4+ and CD8+ T cells were sorted separately from peripheral blood before TCR sequencing.

About this clone: Its target antigen remains unknown. One base away there is no much larger clone; base qualities are not given.

What the study reported, not specific to this receptor: Which antigens the clonally expanded peripheral T cells were specific for was not determined. After ivuxolimab, CD8+ T cells had more expanded clones than CD4+ T cells on average. In partial responders in the 0.1-3.0 mg/kg groups, normalized peripheral clonal expansion was found to be among the lowest, especially among CD8+ T cells. At doses of 0.1 to 3.0 mg/kg, clonal expansion of both CD4+ and CD8+ T cells in blood was seen between baseline and week 6. Low levels of normalized T-cell clonal expansion were also seen in some patients who did not respond.

This sequence originates from an adult with an advanced solid tumor such as melanoma, head and neck, liver or kidney cancer. The V gene is TRBV19 and the J gene is TRBJ2-6; the D gene is perhaps TRBD2, on 5 matching bases. Material: CD4+ or CD8+ T cells sorted from blood, obtained in a trial of the OX40 agonist ivuxolimab. The DNA is TGTGCCAGTAGTATACGGGGAACCGGGGCCAACGTCCTGACTTTC. Its protein is CASSIRGTGANVLTF.